This T cell receptor beta chain was sequenced in a study of graft-versus-host responses after intestinal transplantation. Findings and limits, study-wide: Within the allografts of patients who had graft-donor T cell macrochimerism, graft-versus-host to host-versus-graft clonal ratios were high.

With respect to this clone: The antigen is not known.

TCRdb's table, derived via immunoSEQ multiplex PCR, lists solely in-frame clones and lacks some. Among fewer than 120,000 clones listed, approximately 92% were seen once. The V gene end was trimmed by 6 bases and the J gene end by 7 bases; junction bases not matched to a gene: 6. CDR3 size: 14 residues. The germline gives CDR1 SGHRS, CDR2 YFSETQ. The source was unstimulated CD8+ T cells sorted from spleen or lymph node cells, collected before intestinal transplant. This chain uses TRBV5-1 with TRBJ2-1; TRBD2 matches 11 bases. This sequence was found in a human donor who received an intestinal transplant. Here the CDR3 reads CASTLAGGWNEQFF. CDR3 nucleotide sequence: TGCGCCAGCACCCTAGCGGGAGGATGGAATGAGCAGTTCTTC.